The 6 T cell receptor beta chains given below trace back to one sample, sequenced in a study of blood T cell repertoires in COVID-19. Assay: immunoSEQ multiplex PCR; the TCRdb copy retains only in-frame clones and omits some. The data contain about 82,000 clones, more than 70% of them seen just once; the ten biggest clones take up about 18%. Sequencing was carried out using peripheral blood. These receptors all stem from a woman in her sixties with acute or convalescent COVID-19.

V is TRBV7-9 and J is TRBJ2-1, with 9 bases fitting TRBD2. The length of the CDR3 is 16 residues. Trimming removed 5 bases from V and 8 bases from J; junction bases left unmatched: 13. Germline lookup yields CDR1 SEHNR and CDR2 FQNEAQ (reference sequence). CDR3 loop: CASSPGAGGLSDEQFF. The CDR3 DNA reads as TGTGCCAGCAGCCCTGGAGCGGGAGGCCTTTCCGATGAGCAGTTCTTC.

The V gene is TRBV7-9, the J gene TRBJ2-3; no firm D call. This CDR3 has 14 residues. CDR1 is SEHNR, CDR2 FQNEAQ, per germline (reference sequence). V gave up 5 bases and J gave up 9 bases, with 18 bases separating them. Here the CDR3 DNA reads TGTGCCAGCAGCCAACCCGCCGGCGCGACAACGCAGTATTTT. This gives the protein CASSQPAGATTQYF.

CDR3 bases: TGTGCCAGCAGTTACGGGGGACAGGGAAGGTCACCCCTCCACTTT. Its translation: CASSYGGQGRSPLHF. The rearrangement uses TRBV6-5 and TRBJ1-6; 9 bases are shared with TRBD1. This CDR3 comprises 15 residues. Germline V CDR1 and CDR2: MNHEY, SVGAGI. With V trimmed by 2 bases and J by 10 bases, 6 bases remained unmatched.

The chain has TRBV6-6 and TRBJ2-1; no firm D call. With 6 bases removed from V and 8 bases from J, the gap between germline ends came to 14 bases. CDR1 and CDR2 (germline): MNHNY, SVGAGI (reference sequence). The CDR3 loop spans 13 amino acids. The CDR3 DNA reads TGTGCCAGCAGGGTTGGGCCTTTCTATGAGCAGTTCTTC. Translating it yields CASRVGPFYEQFF.

This clone was observed once. The V call is TRBV29-1, the J call TRBJ2-2; 8 bases are a match to TRBD1. The CDR3 has 15 residues. Germline V gene data show CDR1 as SQVTM and CDR2 as ANQGSEA. After removal of 5 bases from V and 3 bases from J, the junction contained 8 bases not matched to a gene. The CDR3 DNA reads TGCAGCGTTAAGAGACAGGGGTCGGACACCGGGGAGCTGTTTTTT. Translated: CSVKRQGSDTGELFF.

The chain couples TRBV18 to TRBJ1-3; D remains unclear. Germline values: CDR1 KGHSH, CDR2 LQKENI. Trimming took off 4 bases at V and 6 bases at J, with 16 bases between the two ends. CDR3 length: 15 amino acids. In nucleotides, the CDR3 is TGTGCCAGCTCACTCCGGGAGGGAATGGCAAACACCATATATTTT. Translated, it gives CASSLREGMANTIYF.